This record covers a single T cell receptor (beta chain). This entry is derived from a study of breast tumors, draining lymph nodes, adjacent tissues. TCRdb independently ran MiXCR on the multiplex PCR reads; one entry per CDR3 protein. The data contain some 22,000 distinct CDR3 sequences, 58% of them seen just once; the ten biggest clones take up more than 13%. The CDR3 sequence is 15 residues long. Germline assignment: CDR1 LGHNA and CDR2 YNFKEQ. Trimming took off 0 bases at V and 11 bases at J, with 14 bases between the two ends. The sample was breast tumor tissue. This receptor was obtained from a female donor with breast cancer. Some clones in this sample may be carry-over from other donors' samples. The V call is TRBV4-2, the J call TRBJ1-6, with D possibly being TRBD1 (6 bases). The CDR3 spells CASSQDRGARPPLHF. The CDR3 nucleotides read TGTGCCAGCAGCCAAGATCGGGGGGCCAGGCCACCCCTCCACTTT.